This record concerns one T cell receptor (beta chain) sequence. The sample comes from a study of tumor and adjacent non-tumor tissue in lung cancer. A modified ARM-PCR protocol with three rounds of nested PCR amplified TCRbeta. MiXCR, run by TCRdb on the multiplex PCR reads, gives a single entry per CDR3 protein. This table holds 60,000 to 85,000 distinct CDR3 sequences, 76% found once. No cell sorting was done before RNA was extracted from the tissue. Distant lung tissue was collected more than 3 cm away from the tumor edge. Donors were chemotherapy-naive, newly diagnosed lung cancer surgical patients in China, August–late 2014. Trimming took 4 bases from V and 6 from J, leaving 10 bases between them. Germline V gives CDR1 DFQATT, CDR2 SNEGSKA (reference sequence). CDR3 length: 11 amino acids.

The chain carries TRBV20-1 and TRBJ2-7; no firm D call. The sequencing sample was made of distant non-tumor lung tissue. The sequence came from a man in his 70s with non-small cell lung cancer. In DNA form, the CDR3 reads TGCAGTGCTACCTGTGCAGTCGAGCAGTACTTC. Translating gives CSATCAVEQYF.